These T cell receptor beta chains were read from a single sample in a study of patients and donors after allogeneic stem cell transplantation. TCRdb reanalysed the RT-PCR reads using MiXCR and keeps one entry per CDR3 protein. The sample records more than 850,000 distinct CDR3 sequences, roughly 17% being singletons. The sequenced material came from blood, either unsorted or a sorted T cell fraction (not recorded which). The receptors stem from a human donor who was either an allogeneic HSCT recipient or a stem cell or donor lymphocyte infusion donor (not recorded which). It is not recorded whose cells these are; they may come from a transplant donor. Each CDR3 is given with its conserved first and last residue. D genes are given only for firm matches. Clone size, where shown, is once, few, many, or a class for clones that have expanded.

d_call,v_call,j_call,clone_size,cdr3_aa,cdr3_nt
TRBD2,TRBV12-3/TRBV12-4,TRBJ2-3,few,CASTMTSGATDTQYF,TGTGCCAGCACCATGACTAGCGGGGCAACAGATACGCAGTATTTT
-,TRBV4-3,TRBJ1-2,-,CASSQDQGPGYTF,TGCGCCAGCAGCCAAGATCAGGGTCCTGGCTACACCTTC
-,TRBV9,TRBJ2-3,few,CASSLAIGTDTQYF,TGTGCCAGCAGCTTAGCTATCGGCACAGATACGCAGTATTTT
TRBD2,TRBV5-1,TRBJ2-2,many,CASSHILAGDLTGELFF,TGCGCCAGCAGCCACATACTAGCGGGGGACCTCACCGGGGAGCTGTTTTTT
-,TRBV18,TRBJ2-5,-,CASSPTIRETQYF,TGTGCCAGCTCACCAACGATCAGGGAGACCCAGTACTTC
-,TRBV6-5,TRBJ2-2,-,CASSYYGTGELFF,TGTGCCAGCAGTTACTATGGGACCGGGGAGCTGTTTTTT
-,TRBV27,TRBJ2-2,-,CASRMWGGNTGELFF,TGTGCCAGTAGGATGTGGGGTGGGAACACCGGGGAGCTGTTTTTT
TRBD1,TRBV11-2,TRBJ2-7,few,CASSRIRDSLGNEQYF,TGTGCCAGCAGCCGGATCCGGGACAGCCTGGGAAACGAGCAGTACTTC
-,TRBV6-1,TRBJ1-3,few,CASSRGHSSGNTIYF,TGTGCCAGCAGTCGAGGACACTCCTCTGGAAACACCATATATTTT
TRBD2,TRBV3-1,TRBJ2-5,-,CASSQDRGAGETQYF,TGTGCCAGCAGCCAAGATCGGGGAGCGGGGGAGACCCAGTACTTC
-,TRBV18,TRBJ2-7,many,CASSPYGSPYEQYF,TGTGCCAGCTCACCATACGGGTCGCCCTACGAGCAGTACTTC
-,TRBV7-9,TRBJ1-2,-,CASSHNRNRYGYTF,TGTGCCAGCAGCCATAACAGGAATAGGTATGGCTACACCTTC
-,TRBV28,TRBJ1-2,few,CASSPVRTDYGYTF,TGTGCCAGCAGTCCGGTCAGGACGGACTATGGCTACACCTTC
-,TRBV20-1,TRBJ1-1,-,CSASKPGSEGGEAFF,TGCAGTGCTTCTAAGCCGGGCTCCGAAGGGGGTGAAGCTTTCTTT
TRBD1,TRBV6-2/TRBV6-3,TRBJ2-1,few,CASSAGTGGGNEQFF,TGTGCCAGCAGTGCTGGGACAGGGGGAGGGAATGAGCAGTTCTTC
-,TRBV20-1,TRBJ1-1,few,CSAILDTEAFF,TGCAGTGCTATTTTGGACACTGAAGCTTTCTTT
-,TRBV4-1,TRBJ2-1,few,CASSQDRGSGGGINNEQFF,TGCGCCAGCAGCCAAGATCGTGGTAGCGGTGGGGGAATCAACAATGAGCAGTTCTTC
-,TRBV12-3/TRBV12-4,TRBJ1-1,-,CASSLDSLMNTEAFF,TGTGCCAGCAGTTTGGACAGCCTCATGAACACTGAAGCTTTCTTT
-,TRBV11-2,TRBJ2-3,few,CASSFDRPTDTQYF,TGTGCCAGCAGCTTCGACAGACCCACAGATACGCAGTATTTT
-,TRBV29-1,TRBJ1-2,few,CSVVRRNYGYTF,TGCAGCGTTGTTCGGAGGAACTATGGCTACACCTTC
-,TRBV12-3/TRBV12-4,TRBJ1-5,many,CASSPRTFSNQPQHF,TGTGCCAGCAGCCCCCGAACATTTAGCAATCAGCCCCAGCATTTT
-,TRBV29-1,TRBJ2-3,few,CSVGKAYNTDTQYF,TGCAGCGTTGGGAAGGCTTATAACACAGATACGCAGTATTTT